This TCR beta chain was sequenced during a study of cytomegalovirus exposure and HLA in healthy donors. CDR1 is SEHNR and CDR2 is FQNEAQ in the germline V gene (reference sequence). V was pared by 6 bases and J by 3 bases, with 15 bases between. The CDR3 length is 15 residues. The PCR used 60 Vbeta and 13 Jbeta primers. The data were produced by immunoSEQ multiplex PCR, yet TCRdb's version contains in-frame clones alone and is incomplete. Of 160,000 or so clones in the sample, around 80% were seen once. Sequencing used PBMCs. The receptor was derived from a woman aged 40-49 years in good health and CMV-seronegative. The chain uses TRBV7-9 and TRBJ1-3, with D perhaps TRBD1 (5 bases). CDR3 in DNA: TGTGCCAGCAGTTCAGAGGGACTCCTTGGAAACACCATATATTTT. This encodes CASSSEGLLGNTIYF.